These 31 T cell receptor beta chains came from one sample sequenced in a study of CD8+CD57+ T cells in acquired aplastic anemia. The authors sequenced patients whose flow cytometry had shown CD8+CD57+ cell expansion. Both TCR beta VDJ combination and CDR3 sequence profiling were carried out. Genomic DNA was the template for this profiling. Using its own MiXCR run on the reads, TCRdb lists one record per CDR3 protein. The repertoire holds hundreds of thousands of distinct CDR3 sequences, with around 32% as singletons. The sample consisted of sorted CD4+, CD8+, or CD8+CD57+ T cells (not recorded which) from PBMCs. Receptor source: a human donor with aplastic anemia.

The J gene is TRBJ1-4, the V gene TRBV29-1; the D is unclear. CDR1 and CDR2 from the germline V gene are SQVTM and ANQGSEA. Between the trimmed V and J ends, which lost 4 bases and 4 bases, there was a span of 10 bases. The CDR3 sequence is 13 residues long. The CDR3 nucleotides read TGCAGCGTTGTGGTGCGGATTAATGAAAAACTGTTTTTT. Encoded protein: CSVVVRINEKLFF.

This clonotype was picked up many times. The genes are TRBV12-3 or TRBV12-4 and TRBJ2-7; 11 bases fit TRBD2. CDR3 length equals 16 residues. J lost 9 bases, V lost 1 base, and 11 bases had no gene match. The CDR3 sequence: CASSLVSSSGRSGQYF. The CDR3 coding sequence is TGTGCCAGCAGTTTAGTCTCGTCTAGCGGGAGGAGTGGGCAGTACTTC.

The chain combines TRBV25-1 with TRBJ2-1; TRBD1 aligns across 9 bases. V dropped 5 bases and J dropped 4; count of bases not matched to a gene: 9. The CDR3 has 16 residues. Germline CDR1 reads MGHDK; CDR2 reads SYGVNS. As DNA, the CDR3 is TGTGCCAGCAGTCCCGAGGACAGGGGATGGTACAATGAGCAGTTCTTC. It is translated as CASSPEDRGWYNEQFF.

This clonotype was counted at least ten times. The rearrangement uses TRBV12-3 or TRBV12-4 and TRBJ2-7; D gene ambiguous. The CDR3 totals 12 residues. The germline V and J ends were trimmed by 3 bases and 0 bases, with 3 bases remaining between them. CDR3 sequence: CASSFYSYEQYF. CDR3 DNA: TGTGCCAGCAGTTTCTACTCCTACGAGCAGTACTTC.

V gene TRBV30 combines with J gene TRBJ2-7; 7 bases fit TRBD1. This CDR3 contains 12 residues. V shed 4 bases and J 2 bases; nucleotides not matched to a gene: 2. Per the germline V gene, CDR1 is GTSNPN and CDR2 is SVGIG (reference sequence). The CDR3 DNA reads as TGTGCCTGGACAGGGGGTGCCTACGAGCAGTACTTC. Translated: CAWTGGAYEQYF.

The gene calls are TRBV5-1 and TRBJ2-7, with D possibly being TRBD1 (6 bases). The ends were cut back, 4 bases at V and 3 bases at J, with 11 bases in the middle. The CDR3 is 13 residues long. The germline V gene has CDR1 SGHRS and CDR2 YFSETQ. The DNA of the CDR3 is TGCGCCAGCAGCAAGGGGACAAGCTACGAGCAGTACTTC. Its translation is CASSKGTSYEQYF.

The genes are TRBV7-3 and TRBJ1-1; perhaps TRBD1 as D (5 bases). Per the germline V gene, CDR1 is SGHTA and CDR2 is FQGTGA. The V and J ends lost 1 base and 1 base respectively, with 10 bases between them. This CDR3 contains 15 residues. This chain's CDR3 is CASSLMGGENTEAFF. CDR3 bases: TGTGCCAGCAGCTTAATGGGGGGGGAGAACACTGAAGCTTTCTTT.

This clonotype has just a few counts. The chain combines TRBV7-2 with TRBJ1-1; 7 bases fit TRBD1. This CDR3 region has 13 residues. Germline V gene sequence: CDR1 SGHTA, CDR2 FQGNSA. Losses at the gene ends were 1 base for V and 10 bases for J; bases not matched to a gene: 6. DNA of the CDR3: TGTGCCAGCAGCTTAGAACAGGGGCTAGTAGCTTTCTTT. This translates into CASSLEQGLVAFF. The full variable domain, with the rest looked up from reference TRBV7-2 and TRBJ1-1, is GAGVSQSPSNKVTEKGKDVELRCDPISGHTALYWYRQSLGQGLEFLIYFQGNSAPDKSGLPSDRFSAERTGGSVSTLTIQRTQQEDSAVYLCASSLEQGLVAFFGQGTRLTVV.

This clonotype was detected a few times. V is TRBV24-1 and J is TRBJ2-3; D uncertain. CDR3 length equals 13 residues. The V and J ends lost 0 bases and 6 bases respectively, with 6 bases between them. The germline V gene has CDR1 KGHDR and CDR2 SFDVKD. CDR3 loop: CATSDLQRDTQYF. DNA of the CDR3: TGTGCCACCAGTGATTTGCAACGGGATACGCAGTATTTT.

The J gene is TRBJ1-2, the V gene TRBV3-1, with D possibly TRBD1 on 5 matching bases. Germline loops: CDR1 LGHDT, CDR2 YNNKEL (reference sequence). V shed 4 bases and J shed 5 bases, with 20 bases lying between them. This CDR3 region has 16 residues. The CDR3 DNA reads as TGTGCCAGCAGCCTCGGGGCCCCTTCCTCCCGGTATGGCTACACCTTC. It specifies CASSLGAPSSRYGYTF.

The sample holds many counts of this clonotype. CDR3 bases: TGTGCCAGCAGCAATGGTGGAACCCTCCACTTT. Translation: CASSNGGTLHF. The chain uses TRBV7-2 and TRBJ1-6; D is ambiguous. Germline V gene lookup returns CDR1 SGHTA and CDR2 FQGNSA. The length of the CDR3 is 11 residues. V was shortened by 5 bases and J by 14 bases, with 10 bases between the two germline ends.

This clonotype has only a few counts. The rearrangement links TRBV2 to TRBJ2-7; the match to TRBD2 covers 14 bases. The CDR3 sequence is 17 residues long. Germline CDR1 and CDR2: SNHLY and FYNNEI. After removal of 6 bases from V and 3 bases from J, the junction contained 10 bases not matched to a gene. The CDR3 DNA sequence: TGTGCCAGCAGGGGGGGACTAGCGGGAGATTCTCTCTACGAGCAGTACTTC. Protein product: CASRGGLAGDSLYEQYF. Together with reference TRBV2 and TRBJ2-7, the CDR3 gives the full variable domain: EPEVTQTPSHQVTQMGQEVILRCVPISNHLYFYWYRQILGQKVEFLVSFYNNEISEKSEIFDDQFSVERPDGSNFTLKIRSTKLEDSAMYFCASRGGLAGDSLYEQYFGPGTRLTVT.

A few counts support this clonotype. V gene TRBV27 combines with J gene TRBJ2-7; D ambiguous. The CDR3 length is 11 residues. Germline CDR1 MNHEY, CDR2 SMNVEV (reference sequence). V gave up 2 bases and J gave up 13 bases, with 12 bases separating them. Written as DNA, the CDR3 is TGTGCCAGCAGTTTAGGGCCGAGCCTTTACTTC. Amino acids: CASSLGPSLYF.

This clonotype occurred a few times. The chain links TRBV7-2 to TRBJ2-5, with D hard to call. The length of the CDR3 is 16 residues. V shed 3 bases and J shed 4 bases, with 18 bases lying between them. CDR1 is SGHTA, CDR2 FQGNSA, per germline. The CDR3 nucleotides read TGTGCCAGCAGCTTGCAGATTGCTGGGTTTCCAGAGACCCAGTACTTC. Protein sequence: CASSLQIAGFPETQYF.

The chain recombines TRBV12-3 or TRBV12-4 with TRBJ1-5; D may be TRBD1 (6 bases). The CDR3 has 11 residues. The V end lost 1 base, the J end lost 11 bases, and 6 bases lay between the germline ends. The CDR3 nucleotides are TGTGCCAGCAGTTTAGGACAGGCCCAGCATTTT. Translating it yields CASSLGQAQHF.

This clonotype was seen once. With a much larger clone just one base away, this may be a read error. This sequence joins TRBV19 and TRBJ1-1, with D unresolved. Looked up from germline, CDR1 is LNHDA and CDR2 is SQIVND (reference sequence). The CDR3 consists of 12 residues. V lost 5 bases and J 3 bases, leaving 7 bases between the germline ends. This chain's CDR3 is CASSGSHTEAFF. CDR3 nucleotides: TGTGCCAGTAGTGGCAGCCACACTGAAGCTTTCTTT.

This clonotype turned up a few times. Here the CDR3 DNA reads TGTGCCAGTATGGTGAACACCGGGGAGCTGTTTTTT. It encodes CASMVNTGELFF. V gene TRBV19 combines with J gene TRBJ2-2; D gene unclear. Germline V gives CDR1 LNHDA, CDR2 SQIVND (reference sequence). V lost 7 bases and J lost 1, with 4 bases in between. The CDR3 is 12 amino acids.

This clonotype has a count of ten or more. This chain joins TRBV20-1 and TRBJ1-2; D might be TRBD1 (6 bases). Per germline, CDR1 DFQATT and CDR2 SNEGSKA (reference sequence). V was pared by 0 bases and J by 4 bases, with 15 bases between. This CDR3 comprises 15 residues. CDR3 in DNA: TGCAGTGCTAGAGAAGCCACAGGGTTTGGCTATGGCTACACCTTC. It is translated as CSAREATGFGYGYTF.

This clonotype has ten or more counts. The rearrangement uses TRBV29-1 and TRBJ2-7; the match to TRBD2 covers 8 bases. The trim removed 4 bases at V and 6 bases at J, leaving 8 bases unmatched. This CDR3 spans 13 amino acids. From germline, CDR1 is SQVTM and CDR2 ANQGSEA. CDR3 region: CSVVRGGASEQYF. CDR3 DNA sequence: TGCAGCGTTGTTCGGGGGGGGGCGTCCGAGCAGTACTTC.

The chain recombines TRBV6-2 or TRBV6-3 with TRBJ2-5; the D is unclear. The CDR3 is made up of 14 amino acids. Germline loops: CDR1 MNHEY, CDR2 SVGEGT. The V and J ends lost 3 bases and 5 bases respectively, with 13 bases between them. CDR3 coding DNA: TGTGCCAGCAGTTATAGGTGGCAAAAGGAGACCCAGTACTTC. Translated: CASSYRWQKETQYF.

V gene TRBV25-1 combines with J gene TRBJ1-2; D uncertain. Trimming stripped 8 bases from V and 0 bases from J, with 16 bases between. The CDR3 sequence is 15 residues long. Germline assignment: CDR1 MGHDK and CDR2 SYGVNS. The CDR3 spells CASSLETNSNYGYTF. The CDR3 region has the DNA TGTGCCAGCTCACTGGAGACGAACTCTAACTATGGCTACACCTTC.

Note on this clonotype: A read error may explain this, as a much larger clone is one base away. This sequence joins TRBV7-9 and TRBJ1-2, with TRBD1 as a possible D gene (6 bases). Germline CDR1 reads SEHNR; CDR2 reads FQNEAQ (reference sequence). There are 15 residues in the CDR3. V was trimmed by 2 bases and J by 3 bases, leaving 13 bases between them. DNA for the CDR3: TGTGCCAGCAGCTTATGGAGACAGGAGGACTATGGCTACACCTTC. Translating gives CASSLWRQEDYGYTF.

This clonotype was seen repeatedly, ten times or more. The rearrangement uses TRBV10-1 and TRBJ1-1, with a weak D call TRBD1 (5 bases). The CDR3 is 18 residues long. The V end lost 5 bases, the J end lost 0 bases, and 22 bases lay between the germline ends. Germline CDR1 and CDR2: WNHNN and SYGVQD (reference sequence). The CDR3 coding sequence is TGCGCCAGCAGTCCACTAGGAGGGGCCATGATCATGAACACTGAAGCTTTCTTT. Encoded protein: CASSPLGGAMIMNTEAFF.

This clonotype was seen repeatedly, ten times or more. V usage is TRBV7-2 and J usage is TRBJ1-1; D is uncertain. Per germline, CDR1 SGHTA and CDR2 FQGNSA. The CDR3 covers 14 residues. Trimming stripped 1 base from V and 6 bases from J, with 12 bases between. CDR3 sequence reads: CASSLVGGRPEAFF. DNA of the CDR3: TGTGCCAGCAGCTTAGTAGGAGGGAGGCCTGAAGCTTTCTTT.

The CDR3 DNA is TGTGCCAGCAGTGAATCTTTAGCTAATCAGCCCCAGCATTTT. Residues: CASSESLANQPQHF. The rearrangement joins TRBV6-1 to TRBJ1-5; no clear D. This CDR3 has 14 amino acids. V was cut by 2 bases and J by 4 bases, with 9 bases left in between. CDR1 is MNHNS, CDR2 SASEGT, per germline.

The J gene is TRBJ1-2, the V gene TRBV20-1; D is ambiguous. V dropped 3 bases and J dropped 3 bases, with 11 bases sitting between them. Germline loops: CDR1 DFQATT, CDR2 SNEGSKA (reference sequence). This CDR3 is built from 13 residues. Here the CDR3 DNA reads TGCAGTGCTAGGCTAGGGTCCGACTATGGCTACACCTTC. Translating gives CSARLGSDYGYTF.

This clonotype has only a few counts. The chain employs TRBV29-1 and TRBJ1-6; the match to TRBD1 covers 9 bases. The CDR3 consists of 12 residues. CDR1 is SQVTM and CDR2 is ANQGSEA in the germline V gene. J was trimmed by 10 bases and V by 7 bases; bases with no gene match: 5. CDR3 in amino acids: CSAQTGGSPLHF. Here the CDR3 DNA reads TGCAGCGCGCAGACAGGGGGATCACCCCTCCACTTT.

The chain has TRBV3-1 and TRBJ1-6; possible D gene TRBD1, 6 bases. Trimming removed 2 bases from V and 7 bases from J, with 12 bases in between. From germline, CDR1 is LGHDT and CDR2 YNNKEL (reference sequence). The CDR3 loop spans 15 amino acids. Written as DNA, the CDR3 is TGTGCCAGCAGCCAAACGGACAGCCCGAATTCACCCCTCCACTTT. This gives the protein CASSQTDSPNSPLHF.

The rearrangement joins TRBV6-2 or TRBV6-3 to TRBJ2-4, with a tentative D call TRBD2 (6 bases). Trimming removed 3 bases at V and 0 bases at J, with 9 bases between. Germline lookup yields CDR1 MNHEY and CDR2 SVGEGT. The CDR3 extends over 15 amino acids. CDR3 coding DNA: TGTGCCAGCAGTTATCAGGGACTAGCCAAAAACATTCAGTACTTC. It codes for CASSYQGLAKNIQYF.

This rearrangement joins TRBV30 to TRBJ2-7; 12 positions agree with TRBD2. The junction had 4 bases not matched to a gene; V was cut back by 4 bases and J by 6 bases. This CDR3 spans 13 amino acids. CDR1 GTSNPN and CDR2 SVGIG come from the germline V gene (reference sequence). The CDR3 bases are TGTGCCTGGATCTCTAGCGGGAGGGGCGAGCAGTACTTC. It specifies CAWISSGRGEQYF.

This clonotype was recorded many times. The V and J genes are TRBV20-1 and TRBJ2-5; D ambiguous. Trimming pared 2 bases from V and 2 bases from J, leaving 9 bases between. The germline gives CDR1 DFQATT, CDR2 SNEGSKA (reference sequence). CDR3 length: 13 residues. The CDR3 nucleotides are TGCAGTGCTAGAAGAGTGGGGCAAGAGACCCAGTACTTC. Its translation: CSARRVGQETQYF.